This note documents a single TCR beta chain sequence. Its cognate antigen is unknown. The data belong to a study of shared clonotypes between healthy human individuals. Libraries were prepared by immunoSEQ multiplex PCR; TCRdb keeps only in-frame clonotypes and omits some of them. The sample holds more than 400,000 clones, around 80% seen once. The junction had 1 base not matched to a gene; V was cut back by 5 bases and J by 0 bases. The CDR3 has 13 residues. Germline V gene lookup returns CDR1 SGHRS and CDR2 YFSETQ. With unsorted samples, genomic DNA was obtained from about 100 million PBMCs. Findings and caveats of the study: Measured sharing among donors was expected to vary with sequencing depth.

The gene calls are TRBV5-1 and TRBJ2-7; 8 bases are a match to TRBD1. The material sequenced was PBMCs. The source is a woman between 40 and 55 years old in good health. Some clones in this sample may be carry-over from other donors' samples. The CDR3 is CASRQGASYEQYF. As DNA, the CDR3 is TGCGCCAGCAGGCAGGGGGCCTCCTACGAGCAGTACTTC.